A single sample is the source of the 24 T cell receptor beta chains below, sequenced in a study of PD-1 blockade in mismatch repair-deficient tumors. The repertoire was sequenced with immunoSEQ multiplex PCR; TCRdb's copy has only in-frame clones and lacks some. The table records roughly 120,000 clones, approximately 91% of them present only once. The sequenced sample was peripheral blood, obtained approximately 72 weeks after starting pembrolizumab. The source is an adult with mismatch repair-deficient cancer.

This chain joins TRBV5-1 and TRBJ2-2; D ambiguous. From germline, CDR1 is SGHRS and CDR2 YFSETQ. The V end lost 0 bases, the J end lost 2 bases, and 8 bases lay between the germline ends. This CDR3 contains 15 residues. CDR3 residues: CASSLGRLNTGELFF. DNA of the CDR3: TGCGCCAGCAGCTTGGGACGACTTAACACCGGGGAGCTGTTTTTT. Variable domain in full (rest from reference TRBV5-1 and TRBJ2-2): KAGVTQTPRYLIKTRGQQVTLSCSPISGHRSVSWYQQTPGQGLQFLFEYFSETQRNKGNFPGRFSGRQFSNSRSEMNVSTLELGDSALYLCASSLGRLNTGELFFGEGSRLTVL.

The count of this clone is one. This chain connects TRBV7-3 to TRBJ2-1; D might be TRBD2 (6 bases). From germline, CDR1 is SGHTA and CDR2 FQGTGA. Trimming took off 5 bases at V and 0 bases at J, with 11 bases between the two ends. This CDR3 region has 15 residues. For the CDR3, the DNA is TGTGCCAGCAGCCCAGGGACTGACTCCTACAATGAGCAGTTCTTC. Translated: CASSPGTDSYNEQFF.

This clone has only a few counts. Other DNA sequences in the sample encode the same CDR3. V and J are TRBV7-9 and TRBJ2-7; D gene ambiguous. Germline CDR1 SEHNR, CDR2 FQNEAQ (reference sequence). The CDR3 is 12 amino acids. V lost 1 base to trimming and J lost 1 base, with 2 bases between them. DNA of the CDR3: TGTGCCAGCAGCTTAGGTTCCTACGAGCAGTACTTC. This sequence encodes CASSLGSYEQYF.

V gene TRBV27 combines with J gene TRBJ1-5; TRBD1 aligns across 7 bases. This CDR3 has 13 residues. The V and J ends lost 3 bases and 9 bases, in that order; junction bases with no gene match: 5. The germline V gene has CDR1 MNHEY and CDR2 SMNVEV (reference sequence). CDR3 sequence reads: CASSFDRERPQHF. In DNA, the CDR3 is TGTGCCAGCAGTTTCGACAGGGAGCGGCCCCAGCATTTT.

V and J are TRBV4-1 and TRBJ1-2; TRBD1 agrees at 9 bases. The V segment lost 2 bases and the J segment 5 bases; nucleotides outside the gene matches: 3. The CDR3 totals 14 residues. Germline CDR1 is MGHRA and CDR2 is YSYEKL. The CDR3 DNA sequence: TGCGCCAGCAGCCAACCGGGACAGGGTTATGGCTACACCTTC. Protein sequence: CASSQPGQGYGYTF.

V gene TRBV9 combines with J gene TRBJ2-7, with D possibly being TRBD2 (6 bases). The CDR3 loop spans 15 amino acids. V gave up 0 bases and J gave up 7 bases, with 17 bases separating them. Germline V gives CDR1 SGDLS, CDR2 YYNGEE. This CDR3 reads CASSVGLMGLEEQYF. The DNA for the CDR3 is TGTGCCAGCAGCGTAGGGTTAATGGGACTGGAGGAGCAGTACTTC.

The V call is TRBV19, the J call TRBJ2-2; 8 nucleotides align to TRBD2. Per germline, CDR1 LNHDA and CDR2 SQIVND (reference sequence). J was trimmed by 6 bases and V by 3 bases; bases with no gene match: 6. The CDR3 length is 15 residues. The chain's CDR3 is CASSIGLAVSGELFF. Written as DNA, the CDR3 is TGTGCCAGTAGTATTGGACTAGCTGTGTCCGGGGAGCTGTTTTTT. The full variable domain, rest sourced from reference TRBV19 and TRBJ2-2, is DGGITQSPKYLFRKEGQNVTLSCEQNLNHDAMYWYRQDPGQGLRLIYYSQIVNDFQKGDIAEGYSVSREKKESFPLTVTSAQKNPTAFYLCASSIGLAVSGELFFGEGSRLTVL.

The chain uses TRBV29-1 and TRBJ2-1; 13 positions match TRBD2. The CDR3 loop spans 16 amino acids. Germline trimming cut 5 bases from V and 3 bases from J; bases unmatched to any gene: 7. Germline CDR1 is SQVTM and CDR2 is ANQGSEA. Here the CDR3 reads CSVRTSGRGFYNEQFF. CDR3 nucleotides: TGCAGCGTTAGAACTAGCGGGAGGGGATTCTACAATGAGCAGTTCTTC.

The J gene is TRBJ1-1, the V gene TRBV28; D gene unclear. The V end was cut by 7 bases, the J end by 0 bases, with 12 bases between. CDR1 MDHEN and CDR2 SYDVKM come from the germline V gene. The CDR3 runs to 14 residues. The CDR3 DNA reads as TGTGCCAGCATAGGCTACCCTATGAACACTGAAGCTTTCTTT. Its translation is CASIGYPMNTEAFF.

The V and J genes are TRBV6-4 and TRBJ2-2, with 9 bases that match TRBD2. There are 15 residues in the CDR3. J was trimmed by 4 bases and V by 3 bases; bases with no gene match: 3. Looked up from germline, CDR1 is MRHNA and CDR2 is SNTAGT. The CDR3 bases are TGTGCCAGCAGTGAAGCGGGAGGTGGCACCGGGGAGCTGTTTTTT. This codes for CASSEAGGGTGELFF.

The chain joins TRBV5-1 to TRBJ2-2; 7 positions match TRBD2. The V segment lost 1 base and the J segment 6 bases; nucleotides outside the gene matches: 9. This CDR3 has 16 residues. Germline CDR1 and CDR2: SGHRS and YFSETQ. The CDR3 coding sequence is TGCGCCAGCAGCTTGAACCGGGACTATAACGCCGGGGAGCTGTTTTTT. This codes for CASSLNRDYNAGELFF. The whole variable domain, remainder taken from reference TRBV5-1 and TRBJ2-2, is KAGVTQTPRYLIKTRGQQVTLSCSPISGHRSVSWYQQTPGQGLQFLFEYFSETQRNKGNFPGRFSGRQFSNSRSEMNVSTLELGDSALYLCASSLNRDYNAGELFFGEGSRLTVL.

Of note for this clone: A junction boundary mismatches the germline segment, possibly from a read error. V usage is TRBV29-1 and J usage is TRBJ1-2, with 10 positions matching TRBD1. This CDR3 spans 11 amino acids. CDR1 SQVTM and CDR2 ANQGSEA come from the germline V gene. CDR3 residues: CSVESGQGILF. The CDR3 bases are TGCAGCGTTGAATCGGGACAGGGGATTCTCTTC.

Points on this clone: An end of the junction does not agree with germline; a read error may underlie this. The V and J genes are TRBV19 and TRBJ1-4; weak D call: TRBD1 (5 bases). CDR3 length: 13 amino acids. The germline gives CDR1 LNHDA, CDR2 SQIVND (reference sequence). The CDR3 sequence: CARRGVLNGKLFF. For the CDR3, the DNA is TGTGCCAGACGGGGGGTCTTGAATGGAAAACTGTTTTTT. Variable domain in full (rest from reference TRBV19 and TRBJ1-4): DGGITQSPKYLFRKEGQNVTLSCEQNLNHDAMYWYRQDPGQGLRLIYYSQIVNDFQKGDIAEGYSVSREKKESFPLTVTSAQKNPTAFYLCARRGVLNGKLFFGSGTQLSVL.

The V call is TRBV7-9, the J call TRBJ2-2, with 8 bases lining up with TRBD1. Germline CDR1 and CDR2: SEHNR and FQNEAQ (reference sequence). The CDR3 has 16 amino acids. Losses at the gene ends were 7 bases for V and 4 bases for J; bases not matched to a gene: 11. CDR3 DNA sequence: TGTGCCAGCACCGGACAGGGTAAAATTGGCACCGGGGAGCTGTTTTTT. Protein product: CASTGQGKIGTGELFF.

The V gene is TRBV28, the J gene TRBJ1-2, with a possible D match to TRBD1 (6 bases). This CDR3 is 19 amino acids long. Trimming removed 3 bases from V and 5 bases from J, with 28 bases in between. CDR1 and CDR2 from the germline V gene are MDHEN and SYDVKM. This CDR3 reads CASSFKGPWGPGEEYGYTF. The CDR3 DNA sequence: TGTGCCAGCAGTTTTAAGGGGCCCTGGGGGCCAGGGGAAGAGTATGGCTACACCTTC.

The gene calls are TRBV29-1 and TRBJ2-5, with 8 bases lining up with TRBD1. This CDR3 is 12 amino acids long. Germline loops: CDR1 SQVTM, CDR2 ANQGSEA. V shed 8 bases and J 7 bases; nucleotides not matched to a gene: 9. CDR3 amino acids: CSPADRVGTQYF. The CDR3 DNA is TGCAGCCCGGCGGACAGGGTGGGGACCCAGTACTTC.

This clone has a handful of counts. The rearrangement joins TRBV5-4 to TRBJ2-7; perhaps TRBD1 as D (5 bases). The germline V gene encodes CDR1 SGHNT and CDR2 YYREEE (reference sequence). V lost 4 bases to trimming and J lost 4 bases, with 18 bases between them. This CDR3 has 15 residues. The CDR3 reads CASSPLTVPGYEQYF. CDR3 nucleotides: TGTGCCAGCAGCCCACTGACAGTGCCCGGTTACGAGCAGTACTTC.

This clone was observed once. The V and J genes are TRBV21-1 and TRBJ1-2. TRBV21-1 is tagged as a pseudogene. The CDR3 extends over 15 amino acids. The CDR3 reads CASSKELIGNYGYTF. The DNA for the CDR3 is TGTGCCAGCAGCAAAGAGTTAATAGGTAACTATGGCTACACCTTC.

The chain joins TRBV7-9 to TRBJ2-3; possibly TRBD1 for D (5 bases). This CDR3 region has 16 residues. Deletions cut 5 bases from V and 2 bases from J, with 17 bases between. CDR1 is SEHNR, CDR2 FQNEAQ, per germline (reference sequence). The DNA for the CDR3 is TGTGCCAGCAGCAACAACCGACAGCCCCCCACAGATACGCAGTATTTT. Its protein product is CASSNNRQPPTDTQYF.

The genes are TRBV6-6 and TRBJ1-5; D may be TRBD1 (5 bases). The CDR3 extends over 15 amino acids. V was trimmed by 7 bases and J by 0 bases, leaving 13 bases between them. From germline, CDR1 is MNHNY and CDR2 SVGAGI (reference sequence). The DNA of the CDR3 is TGTGCCAGCACCCTACGGGGGGGTAGCAATCAGCCCCAGCATTTT. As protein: CASTLRGGSNQPQHF.

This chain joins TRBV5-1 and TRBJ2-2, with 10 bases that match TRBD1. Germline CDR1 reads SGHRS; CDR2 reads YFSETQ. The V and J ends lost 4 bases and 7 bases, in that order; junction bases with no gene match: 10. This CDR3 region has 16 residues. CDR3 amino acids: CASSPTGGSGFGELFF. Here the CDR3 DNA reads TGCGCCAGCAGCCCGACAGGGGGCTCGGGGTTCGGGGAGCTGTTTTTT. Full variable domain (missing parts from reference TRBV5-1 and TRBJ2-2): KAGVTQTPRYLIKTRGQQVTLSCSPISGHRSVSWYQQTPGQGLQFLFEYFSETQRNKGNFPGRFSGRQFSNSRSEMNVSTLELGDSALYLCASSPTGGSGFGELFFGEGSRLTVL.

The CDR3 region has the DNA TGCGCCAGCAGCCCAGGCGTGAACAATGAGCAGTTCTTC. Translating gives CASSPGVNNEQFF. The chain couples TRBV4-1 to TRBJ2-1; D is ambiguous. Germline CDR1 is MGHRA and CDR2 is YSYEKL. The CDR3 sequence is 13 residues long. V gave up 4 bases and J gave up 5 bases, with 9 bases separating them.

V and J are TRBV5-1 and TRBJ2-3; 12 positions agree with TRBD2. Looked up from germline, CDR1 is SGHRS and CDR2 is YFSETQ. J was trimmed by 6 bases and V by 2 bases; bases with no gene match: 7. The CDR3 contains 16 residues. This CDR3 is CASSLFLAGGSDTQYF. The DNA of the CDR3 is TGCGCCAGCAGCTTATTTCTAGCGGGAGGGTCTGATACGCAGTATTTT.

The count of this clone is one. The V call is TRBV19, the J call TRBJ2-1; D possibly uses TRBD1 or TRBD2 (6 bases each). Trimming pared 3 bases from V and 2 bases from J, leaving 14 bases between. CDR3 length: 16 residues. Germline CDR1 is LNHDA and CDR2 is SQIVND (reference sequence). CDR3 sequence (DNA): TGTGCCAGTAGTATGTGGGGGGCAGGGGCCTACAATGAGCAGTTCTTC. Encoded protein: CASSMWGAGAYNEQFF.